This T cell receptor (beta chain) was sequenced during a study of cytomegalovirus exposure and HLA in healthy donors. Study at large: Clustering assigned 81% of the roughly 400 genotyped donors to the Caucasian-associated ancestry cluster. Study-level points and caveats: Most CMV-associated TCR beta chains appeared HLA-restricted in a later analysis. Many donors shared some public TCRs, even though most TCR sequences were rare.

This CDR3 spans 18 amino acids. In germline, CDR1 is LGHNA, CDR2 YSLEER. Trimming removed 0 bases from V and 4 bases from J; junction bases left unmatched: 13. PCR primers comprised 60 Vbeta and 13 Jbeta primers. Assay used: immunoSEQ multiplex PCR; TCRdb lists only in-frame clones, some missing. Altogether 75,000 to 95,000 clones are present, more than 60% being singletons, with the ten largest covering roughly 3.9%. Regarding this clone: The antigen is unknown.

The source is a man younger than 45 in good health and CMV-seronegative. This chain uses TRBV4-3 with TRBJ2-3; 7 positions match TRBD2. The specimen was PBMCs. CDR3 DNA sequence: TGCGCCAGCAGCCAAGAAGCGGGGAAAAGCCAGCGTCCAGATACGCAGTATTTT. Translation: CASSQEAGKSQRPDTQYF.